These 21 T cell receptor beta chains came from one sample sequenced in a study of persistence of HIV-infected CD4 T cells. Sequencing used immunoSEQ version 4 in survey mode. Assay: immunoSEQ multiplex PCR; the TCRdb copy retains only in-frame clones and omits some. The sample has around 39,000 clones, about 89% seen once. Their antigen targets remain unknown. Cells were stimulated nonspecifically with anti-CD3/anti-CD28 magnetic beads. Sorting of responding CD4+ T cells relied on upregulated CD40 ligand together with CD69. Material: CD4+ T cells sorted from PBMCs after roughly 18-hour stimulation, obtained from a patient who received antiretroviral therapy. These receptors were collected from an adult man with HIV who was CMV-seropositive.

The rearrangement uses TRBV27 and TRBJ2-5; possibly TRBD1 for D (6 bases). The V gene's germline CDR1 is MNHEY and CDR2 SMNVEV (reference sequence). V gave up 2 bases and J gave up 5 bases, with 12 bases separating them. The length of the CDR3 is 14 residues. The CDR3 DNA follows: TGTGCCAGCAGTTTAGAACAGGGTGGGGAGACCCAGTACTTC. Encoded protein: CASSLEQGGETQYF.

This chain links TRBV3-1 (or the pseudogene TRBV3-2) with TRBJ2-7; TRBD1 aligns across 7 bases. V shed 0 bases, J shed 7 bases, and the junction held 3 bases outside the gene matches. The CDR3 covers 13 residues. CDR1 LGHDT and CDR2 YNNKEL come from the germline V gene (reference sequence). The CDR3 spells CASSQDWDREQYF. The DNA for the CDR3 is TGTGCCAGCAGCCAAGATTGGGACAGAGAGCAGTACTTC.

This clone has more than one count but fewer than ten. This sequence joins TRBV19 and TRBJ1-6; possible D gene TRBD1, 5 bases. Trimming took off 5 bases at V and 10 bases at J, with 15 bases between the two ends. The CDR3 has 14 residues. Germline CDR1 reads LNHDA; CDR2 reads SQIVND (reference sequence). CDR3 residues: CASSDGAGRSPLHF. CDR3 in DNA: TGTGCCAGTAGTGATGGGGCAGGGCGATCACCCCTCCACTTT.

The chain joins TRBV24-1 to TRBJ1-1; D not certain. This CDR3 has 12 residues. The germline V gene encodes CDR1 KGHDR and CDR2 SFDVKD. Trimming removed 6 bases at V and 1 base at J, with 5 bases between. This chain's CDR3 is CATSNTNTEAFF. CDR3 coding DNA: TGTGCCACCAGTAACACGAACACTGAAGCTTTCTTT.

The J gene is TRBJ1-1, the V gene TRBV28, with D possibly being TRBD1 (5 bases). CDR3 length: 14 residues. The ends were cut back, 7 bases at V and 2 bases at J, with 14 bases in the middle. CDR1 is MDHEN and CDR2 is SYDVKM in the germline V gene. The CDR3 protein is CASKREGRNTEAFF. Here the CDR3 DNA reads TGTGCCAGCAAAAGAGAGGGGAGAAACACTGAAGCTTTCTTT.

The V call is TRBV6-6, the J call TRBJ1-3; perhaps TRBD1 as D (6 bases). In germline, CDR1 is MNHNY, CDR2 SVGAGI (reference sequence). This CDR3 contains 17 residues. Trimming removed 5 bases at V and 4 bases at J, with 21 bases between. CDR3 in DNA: TGTGCCAGCAGTCTTCATCGTTGGGGGGGCGCAGGAAACACCATATATTTT. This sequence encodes CASSLHRWGGAGNTIYF.

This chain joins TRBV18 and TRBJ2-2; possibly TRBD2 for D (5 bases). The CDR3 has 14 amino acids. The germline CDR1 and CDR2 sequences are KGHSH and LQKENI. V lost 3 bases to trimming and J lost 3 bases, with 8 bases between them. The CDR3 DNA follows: TGTGCCAGCTCACCGCTCGGGGACACCGGGGAGCTGTTTTTT. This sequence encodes CASSPLGDTGELFF.

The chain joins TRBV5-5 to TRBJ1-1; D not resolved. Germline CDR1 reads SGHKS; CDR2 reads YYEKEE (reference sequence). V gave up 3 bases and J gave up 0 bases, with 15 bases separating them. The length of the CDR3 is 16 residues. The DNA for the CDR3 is TGTGCCAGCAGCTCCATTATAGGTTGGTTGAACACTGAAGCTTTCTTT. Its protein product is CASSSIIGWLNTEAFF.

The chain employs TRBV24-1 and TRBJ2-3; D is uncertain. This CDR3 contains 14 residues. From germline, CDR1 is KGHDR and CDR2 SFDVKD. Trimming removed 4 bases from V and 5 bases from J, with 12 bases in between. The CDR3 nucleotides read TGTGCCACCAGTGACCCTCGGCGTTTAGATACGCAGTATTTT. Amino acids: CATSDPRRLDTQYF.

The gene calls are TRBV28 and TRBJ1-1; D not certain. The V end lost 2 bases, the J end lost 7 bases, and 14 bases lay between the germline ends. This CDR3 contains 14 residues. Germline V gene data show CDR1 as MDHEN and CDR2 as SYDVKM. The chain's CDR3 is CASSLSQLRNEAFF. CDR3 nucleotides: TGTGCCAGCAGTTTAAGCCAGTTAAGAAATGAAGCTTTCTTT.

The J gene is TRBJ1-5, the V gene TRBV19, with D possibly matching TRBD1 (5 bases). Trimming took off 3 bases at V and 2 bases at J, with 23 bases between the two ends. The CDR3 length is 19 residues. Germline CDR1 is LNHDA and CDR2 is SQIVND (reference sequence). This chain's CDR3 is CASSIGGFEALSGNQPQHF. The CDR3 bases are TGTGCCAGTAGTATCGGGGGTTTTGAGGCGTTGTCAGGCAATCAGCCCCAGCATTTT.

CDR3 DNA sequence: TGTGCCAGCAGTTCCCGGGGGCAAGGCAATCAGCCCCAGCATTTT. Translating gives CASSSRGQGNQPQHF. The gene calls are TRBV28 and TRBJ1-5, with a tentative D call TRBD1 (6 bases). CDR3 size: 15 residues. With 4 bases removed from V and 2 bases from J, the gap between germline ends came to 12 bases. Germline-derived CDR1 and CDR2 are MDHEN and SYDVKM.

This CDR3 reads CASSQIDGNTEAFF. The CDR3 DNA sequence: TGTGCCAGCAGCCAAATTGACGGGAACACTGAAGCTTTCTTT. The V gene is TRBV4-2, the J gene TRBJ1-1; D uncertain. The CDR3 covers 14 residues. The germline V and J ends were trimmed by 2 bases and 1 base, with 8 bases remaining between them. Germline values: CDR1 LGHNA, CDR2 YNFKEQ.

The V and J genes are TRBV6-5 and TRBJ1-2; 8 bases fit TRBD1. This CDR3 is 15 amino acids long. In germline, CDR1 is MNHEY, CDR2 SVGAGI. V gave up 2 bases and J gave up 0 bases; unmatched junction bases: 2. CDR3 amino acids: CASSYQTGANYGYTF. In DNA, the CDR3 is TGTGCCAGCAGTTACCAGACAGGGGCTAACTATGGCTACACCTTC.

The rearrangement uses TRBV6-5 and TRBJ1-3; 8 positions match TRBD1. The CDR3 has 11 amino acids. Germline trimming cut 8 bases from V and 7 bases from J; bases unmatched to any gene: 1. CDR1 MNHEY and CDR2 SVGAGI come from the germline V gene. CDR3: CASGQGNTIYF. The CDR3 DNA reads TGTGCCAGCGGACAGGGTAACACCATATATTTT.

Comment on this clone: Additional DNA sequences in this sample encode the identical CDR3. As DNA, the CDR3 is TGTGCCAGCAGCTTAGGTCACTCTGGAAACACCATATATTTT. This translates into CASSLGHSGNTIYF. V and J are TRBV7-9 and TRBJ1-3, with no clear D. The CDR3 runs to 14 residues. V lost 1 base to trimming and J lost 0 bases, with 4 bases between them. The germline gives CDR1 SEHNR, CDR2 FQNEAQ (reference sequence). Based on the CDR3 plus reference TRBV7-9 and TRBJ1-3, the full variable domain is DTGVSQNPRHKITKRGQNVTFRCDPISEHNRLYWYRQTLGQGPEFLTYFQNEAQLEKSRLLSDRFSAERPKGSFSTLEIQRTEQGDSAMYLCASSLGHSGNTIYFGEGSWLTVV.

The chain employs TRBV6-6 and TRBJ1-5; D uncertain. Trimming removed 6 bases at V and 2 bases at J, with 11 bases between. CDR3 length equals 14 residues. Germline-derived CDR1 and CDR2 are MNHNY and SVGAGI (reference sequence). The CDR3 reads CASSPGRGNQPQHF. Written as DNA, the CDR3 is TGTGCCAGCAGCCCCGGACGGGGCAATCAGCCCCAGCATTTT.

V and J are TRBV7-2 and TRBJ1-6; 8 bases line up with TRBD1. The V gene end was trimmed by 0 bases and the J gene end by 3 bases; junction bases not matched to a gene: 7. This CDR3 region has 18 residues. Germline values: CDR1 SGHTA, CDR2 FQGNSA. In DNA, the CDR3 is TGTGCCAGCAGCTTAGCGGACAGGGAGGATTTCTATAATTCACCCCTCCACTTT. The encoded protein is CASSLADREDFYNSPLHF.

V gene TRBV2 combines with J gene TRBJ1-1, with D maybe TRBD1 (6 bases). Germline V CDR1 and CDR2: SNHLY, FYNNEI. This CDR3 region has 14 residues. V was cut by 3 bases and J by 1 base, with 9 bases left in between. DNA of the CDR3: TGTGCCAGCAGTGACAGGGGACGGAACACTGAAGCTTTCTTT. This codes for CASSDRGRNTEAFF.

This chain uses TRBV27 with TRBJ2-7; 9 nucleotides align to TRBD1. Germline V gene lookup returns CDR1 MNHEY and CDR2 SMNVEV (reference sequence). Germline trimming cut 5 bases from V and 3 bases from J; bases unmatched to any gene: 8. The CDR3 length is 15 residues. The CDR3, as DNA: TGTGCCAGCAGTCTTGCCGGGACAGGGCGCTACGAGCAGTACTTC. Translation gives CASSLAGTGRYEQYF.

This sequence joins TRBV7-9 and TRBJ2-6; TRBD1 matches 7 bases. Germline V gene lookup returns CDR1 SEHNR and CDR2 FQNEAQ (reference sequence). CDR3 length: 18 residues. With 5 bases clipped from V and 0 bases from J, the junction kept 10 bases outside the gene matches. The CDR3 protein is CASSTLGTVNSGANVLTF. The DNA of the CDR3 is TGTGCCAGCAGCACCCTGGGGACAGTCAACTCTGGGGCCAACGTCCTGACTTTC.